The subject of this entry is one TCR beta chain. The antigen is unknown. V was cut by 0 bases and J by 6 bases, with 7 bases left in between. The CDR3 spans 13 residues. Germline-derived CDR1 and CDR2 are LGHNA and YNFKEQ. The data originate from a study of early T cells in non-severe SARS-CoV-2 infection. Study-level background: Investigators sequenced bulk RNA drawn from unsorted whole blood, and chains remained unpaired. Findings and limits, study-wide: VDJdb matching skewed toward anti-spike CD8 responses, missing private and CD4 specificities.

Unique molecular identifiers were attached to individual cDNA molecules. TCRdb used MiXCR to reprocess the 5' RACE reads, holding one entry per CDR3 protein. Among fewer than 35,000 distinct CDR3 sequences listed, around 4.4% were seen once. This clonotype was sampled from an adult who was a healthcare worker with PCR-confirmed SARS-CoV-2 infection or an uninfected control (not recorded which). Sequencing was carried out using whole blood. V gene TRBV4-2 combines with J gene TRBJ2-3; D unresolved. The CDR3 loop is CASSQDVPDTQYF. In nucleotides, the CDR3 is TGTGCCAGCAGCCAAGATGTACCGGATACGCAGTATTTT.